This paragraph covers one T cell receptor (beta chain) sequence. What it binds is unknown. Germline-derived CDR1 and CDR2 are SGHRS and YFSETQ. Trimming at V came to 4 bases and at J to 1 base, leaving 12 bases not matched to a gene. This CDR3 has 19 amino acids. Sequencing used immunoSEQ v3.0 at survey level. Repertoires were generated with immunoSEQ multiplex PCR, while TCRdb's copy carries only in-frame clones and drops some. The repertoire has more than 15,000 clones, around three quarters of them found once; the top ten carry 12% to 15%. This sample stems from a study of long-term antiretroviral therapy in people with HIV. Study findings and constraints: Regardless of time point, clones expanded before ART dominated the repertoire. Blood in the study was drawn between about 2004 and 2017, possibly under older ART regimens, which may be less effective than current ones. Even long-term ART left TRB diversity below transplant donor controls, despite gains.

The starting material was unsorted PBMCs, obtained 2.9 years after starting antiretroviral therapy. The chain couples TRBV5-1 to TRBJ2-4; 12 bases are shared with TRBD2. The sequence came from a woman aged 25 to 45 with HIV. The CDR3 loop is CASSTASGGADTAKNIQYF. CDR3 in DNA: TGCGCCAGCAGCACTGCTAGCGGGGGGGCCGATACGGCCAAAAACATTCAGTACTTC.